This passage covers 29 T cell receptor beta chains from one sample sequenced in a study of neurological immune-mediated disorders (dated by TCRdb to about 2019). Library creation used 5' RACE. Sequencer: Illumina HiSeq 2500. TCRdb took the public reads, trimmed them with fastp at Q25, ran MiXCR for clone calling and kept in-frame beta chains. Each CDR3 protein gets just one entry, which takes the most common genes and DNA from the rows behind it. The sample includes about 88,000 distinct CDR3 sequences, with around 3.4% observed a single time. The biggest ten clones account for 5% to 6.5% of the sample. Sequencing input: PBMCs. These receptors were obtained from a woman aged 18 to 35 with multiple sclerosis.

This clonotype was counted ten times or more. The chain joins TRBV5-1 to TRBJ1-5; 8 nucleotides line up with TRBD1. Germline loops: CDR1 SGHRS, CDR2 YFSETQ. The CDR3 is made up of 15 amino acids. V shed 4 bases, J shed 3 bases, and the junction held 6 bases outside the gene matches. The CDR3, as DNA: TGCGCCAGCAGCCCTTCGACAGGGGACAATCAGCCCCAGCATTTT. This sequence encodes CASSPSTGDNQPQHF.

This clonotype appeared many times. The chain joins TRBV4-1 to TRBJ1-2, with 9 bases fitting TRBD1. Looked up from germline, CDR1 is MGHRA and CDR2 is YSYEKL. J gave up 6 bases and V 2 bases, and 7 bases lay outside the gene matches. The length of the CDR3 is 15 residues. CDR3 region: CASSQQQGAADGYTF. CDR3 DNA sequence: TGCGCCAGCAGCCAACAACAGGGGGCCGCTGATGGCTACACCTTC.

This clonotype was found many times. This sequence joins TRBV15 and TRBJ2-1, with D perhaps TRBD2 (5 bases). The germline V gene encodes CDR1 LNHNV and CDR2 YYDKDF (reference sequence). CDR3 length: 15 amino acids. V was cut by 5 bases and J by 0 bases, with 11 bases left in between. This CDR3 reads CATSSRRSSYNEQFF. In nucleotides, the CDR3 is TGTGCCACCAGCTCAAGGAGGAGCTCCTACAATGAGCAGTTCTTC.

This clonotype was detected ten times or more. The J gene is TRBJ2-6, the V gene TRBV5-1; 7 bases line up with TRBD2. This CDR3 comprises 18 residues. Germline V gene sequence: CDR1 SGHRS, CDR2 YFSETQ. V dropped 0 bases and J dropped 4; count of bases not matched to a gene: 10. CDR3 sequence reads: CASSLEAGGLLGANVLTF. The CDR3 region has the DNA TGCGCCAGCAGCTTGGAGGCCGGGGGACTACTGGGGGCCAACGTCCTGACTTTC.

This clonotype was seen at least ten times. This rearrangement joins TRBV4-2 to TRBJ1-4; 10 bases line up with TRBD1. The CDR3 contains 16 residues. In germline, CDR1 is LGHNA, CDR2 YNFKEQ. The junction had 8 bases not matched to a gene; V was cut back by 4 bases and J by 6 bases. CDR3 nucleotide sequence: TGTGCCAGCAGCCTCGGACAGGGGGGTGTATATGAAAAACTGTTTTTT. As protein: CASSLGQGGVYEKLFF.

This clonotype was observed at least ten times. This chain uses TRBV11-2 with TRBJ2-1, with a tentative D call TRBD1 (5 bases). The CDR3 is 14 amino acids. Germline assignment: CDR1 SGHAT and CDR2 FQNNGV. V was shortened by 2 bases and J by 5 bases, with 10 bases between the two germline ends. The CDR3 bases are TGTGCCAGCAGCTTAAGGGGTTTCGACAATGAGCAGTTCTTC. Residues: CASSLRGFDNEQFF.

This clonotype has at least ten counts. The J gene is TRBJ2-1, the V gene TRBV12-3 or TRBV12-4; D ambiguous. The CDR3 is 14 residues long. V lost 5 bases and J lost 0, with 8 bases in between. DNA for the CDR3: TGTGCCAGCAGTCTGACTGTCTCCTACAATGAGCAGTTCTTC. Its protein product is CASSLTVSYNEQFF.

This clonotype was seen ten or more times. The CDR3 sequence is CASSRLGGEQFF. The CDR3 DNA sequence: TGTGCCAGCAGCCGCCTGGGCGGTGAGCAGTTCTTC. The rearrangement uses TRBV7-2 and TRBJ2-1; no clear D. CDR1 is SGHTA and CDR2 is FQGNSA in the germline V gene. The length of the CDR3 is 12 residues. Trimming took 5 bases from V and 9 from J, leaving 11 bases between them.

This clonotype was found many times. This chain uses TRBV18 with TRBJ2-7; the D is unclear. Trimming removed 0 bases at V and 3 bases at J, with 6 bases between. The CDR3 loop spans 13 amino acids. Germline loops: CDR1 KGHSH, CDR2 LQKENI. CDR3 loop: CASSPPGIYEQYF. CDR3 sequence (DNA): TGTGCCAGCTCACCACCAGGTATCTACGAGCAGTACTTC.

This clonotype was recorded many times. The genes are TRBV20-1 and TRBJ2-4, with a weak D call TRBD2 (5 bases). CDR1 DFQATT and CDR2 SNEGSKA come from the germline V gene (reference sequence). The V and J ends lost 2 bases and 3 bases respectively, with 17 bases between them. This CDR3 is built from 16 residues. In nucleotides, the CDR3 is TGCAGTGCTAGATGGGGAGTAGCCGGGGACAAAAACATTCAGTACTTC. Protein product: CSARWGVAGDKNIQYF.

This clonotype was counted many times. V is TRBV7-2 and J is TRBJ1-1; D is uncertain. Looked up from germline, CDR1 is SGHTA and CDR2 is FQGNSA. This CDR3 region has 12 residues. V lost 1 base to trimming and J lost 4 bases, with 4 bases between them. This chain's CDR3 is CASSLGSTEAFF. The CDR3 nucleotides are TGTGCCAGCAGCTTAGGGTCCACTGAAGCTTTCTTT.

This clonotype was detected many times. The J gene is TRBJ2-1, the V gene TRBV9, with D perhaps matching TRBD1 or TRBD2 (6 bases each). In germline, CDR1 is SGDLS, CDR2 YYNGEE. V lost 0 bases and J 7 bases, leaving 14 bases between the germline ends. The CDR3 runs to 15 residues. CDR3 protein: CASSVGAGEVNEQFF. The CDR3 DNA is TGTGCCAGCAGCGTAGGAGCAGGGGAGGTTAATGAGCAGTTCTTC.

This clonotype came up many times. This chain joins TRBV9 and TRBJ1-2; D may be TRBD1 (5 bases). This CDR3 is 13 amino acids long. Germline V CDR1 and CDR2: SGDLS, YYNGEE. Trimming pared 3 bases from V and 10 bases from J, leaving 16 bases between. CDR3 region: CASSAPGPRTYTF. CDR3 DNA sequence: TGTGCCAGCAGCGCCCCGGGACCTAGAACCTACACCTTC.

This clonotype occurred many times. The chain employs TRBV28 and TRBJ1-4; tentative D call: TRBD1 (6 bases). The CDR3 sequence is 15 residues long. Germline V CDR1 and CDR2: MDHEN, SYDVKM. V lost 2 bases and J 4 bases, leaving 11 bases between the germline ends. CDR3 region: CASSLRGPGNEKLFF. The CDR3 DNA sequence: TGTGCCAGCAGTTTACGGGGGCCTGGTAATGAAAAACTGTTTTTT.

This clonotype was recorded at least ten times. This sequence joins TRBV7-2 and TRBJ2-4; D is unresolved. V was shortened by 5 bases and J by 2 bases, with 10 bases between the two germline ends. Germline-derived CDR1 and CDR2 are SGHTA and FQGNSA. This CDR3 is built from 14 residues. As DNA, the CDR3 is TGTGCCAGCAGCCCTCCGGGCTCCAAAAACATTCAGTACTTC. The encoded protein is CASSPPGSKNIQYF.

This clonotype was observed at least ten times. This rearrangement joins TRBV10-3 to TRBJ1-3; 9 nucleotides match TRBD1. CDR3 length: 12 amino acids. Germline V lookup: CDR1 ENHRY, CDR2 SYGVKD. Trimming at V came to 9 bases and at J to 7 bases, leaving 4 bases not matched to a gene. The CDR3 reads CAIRTGANTIYF. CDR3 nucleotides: TGTGCCATTAGGACAGGGGCCAACACCATATATTTT.

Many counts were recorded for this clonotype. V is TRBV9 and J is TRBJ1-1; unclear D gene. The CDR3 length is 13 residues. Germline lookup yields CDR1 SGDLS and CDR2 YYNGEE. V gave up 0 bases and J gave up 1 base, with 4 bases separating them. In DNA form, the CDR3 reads TGTGCCAGCAGCGTAGACAGGAACACTGAAGCTTTCTTT. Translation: CASSVDRNTEAFF.

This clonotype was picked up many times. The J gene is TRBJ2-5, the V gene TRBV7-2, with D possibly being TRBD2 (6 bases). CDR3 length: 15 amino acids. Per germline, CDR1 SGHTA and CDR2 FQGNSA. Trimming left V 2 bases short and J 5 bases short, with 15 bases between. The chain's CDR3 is CASSLLLALRETQYF. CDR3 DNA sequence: TGTGCCAGCAGCTTACTACTAGCACTGAGGGAGACCCAGTACTTC.

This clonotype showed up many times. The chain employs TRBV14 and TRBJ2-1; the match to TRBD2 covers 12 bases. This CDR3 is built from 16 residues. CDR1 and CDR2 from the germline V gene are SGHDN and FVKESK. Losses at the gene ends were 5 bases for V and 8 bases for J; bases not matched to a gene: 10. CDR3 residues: CASSEVLAGGPDEQFF. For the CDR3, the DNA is TGTGCCAGCAGCGAAGTCCTAGCGGGAGGGCCGGATGAGCAGTTCTTC.

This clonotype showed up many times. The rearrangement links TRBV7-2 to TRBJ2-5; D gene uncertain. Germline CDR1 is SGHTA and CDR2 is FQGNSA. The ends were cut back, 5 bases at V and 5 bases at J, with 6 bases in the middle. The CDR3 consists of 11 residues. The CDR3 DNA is TGTGCCAGCAGCGTGACGGAGACCCAGTACTTC. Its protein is CASSVTETQYF.

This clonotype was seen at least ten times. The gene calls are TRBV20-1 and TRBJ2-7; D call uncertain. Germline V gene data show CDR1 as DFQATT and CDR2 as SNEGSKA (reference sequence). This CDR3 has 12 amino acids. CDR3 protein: CSATQVTYEQYF. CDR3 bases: TGCAGCGCAACCCAGGTTACCTACGAGCAGTACTTC.

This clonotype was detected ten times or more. CDR3 bases: TGTGCCAGCAGTTTAGGGACAGGGGTCAATGAGCAGTTCTTC. It is translated as CASSLGTGVNEQFF. The chain couples TRBV12-3 or TRBV12-4 to TRBJ2-1, with 9 bases that match TRBD1. The length of the CDR3 is 14 residues. The J segment lost 6 bases and the V segment lost 1 base, leaving 1 base of the junction unmatched.

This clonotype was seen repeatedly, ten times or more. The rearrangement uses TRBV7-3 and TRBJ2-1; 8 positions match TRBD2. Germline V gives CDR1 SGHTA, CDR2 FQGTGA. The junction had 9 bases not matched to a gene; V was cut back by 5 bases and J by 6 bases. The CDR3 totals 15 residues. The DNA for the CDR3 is TGTGCCAGCAGCCCCGGGACTAGGTTTAGCAATGAGCAGTTCTTC. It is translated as CASSPGTRFSNEQFF.

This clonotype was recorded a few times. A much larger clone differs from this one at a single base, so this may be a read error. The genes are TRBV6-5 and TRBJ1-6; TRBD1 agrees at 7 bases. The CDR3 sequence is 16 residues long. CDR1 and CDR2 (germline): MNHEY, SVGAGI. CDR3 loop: CASSRRDRAGNSPLNF. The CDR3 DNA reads TGTGCCAGCAGTCGACGAGACAGGGCGGGGAATTCACCCCTCAACTTT.

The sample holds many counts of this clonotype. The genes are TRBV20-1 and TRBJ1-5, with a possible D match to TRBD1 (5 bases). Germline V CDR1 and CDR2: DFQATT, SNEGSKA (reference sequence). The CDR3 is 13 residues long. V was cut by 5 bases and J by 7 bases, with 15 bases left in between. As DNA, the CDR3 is TGCAGTGCTGAAATAACAGGAGAACAGCCCCAGCATTTT. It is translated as CSAEITGEQPQHF.

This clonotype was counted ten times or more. The CDR3 region is CASSYTLFGQPLYEQYF. The CDR3 region has the DNA TGTGCCAGCAGTTACACTTTATTCGGACAGCCTCTCTACGAGCAGTACTTC. J is TRBJ2-7 and V is TRBV6-5; D is perhaps TRBD1 (6 bases). The CDR3 runs to 17 residues. V dropped 2 bases and J dropped 3 bases, with 20 bases sitting between them. Germline-derived CDR1 and CDR2 are MNHEY and SVGAGI.

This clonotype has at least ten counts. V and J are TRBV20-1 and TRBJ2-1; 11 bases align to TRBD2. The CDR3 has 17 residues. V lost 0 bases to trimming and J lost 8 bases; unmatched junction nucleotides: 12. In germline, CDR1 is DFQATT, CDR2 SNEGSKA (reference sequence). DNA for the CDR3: TGCAGTGCTAGAGAGCGACCCGATAGCGGGAGGGCCTATGAGCAGTTCTTC. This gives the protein CSARERPDSGRAYEQFF.

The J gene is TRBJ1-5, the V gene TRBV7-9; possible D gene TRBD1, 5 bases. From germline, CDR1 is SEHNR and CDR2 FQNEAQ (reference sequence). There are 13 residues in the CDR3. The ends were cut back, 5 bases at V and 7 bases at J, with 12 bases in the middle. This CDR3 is CASSPPGGQPQHF. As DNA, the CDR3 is TGTGCCAGCAGCCCGCCGGGGGGACAGCCCCAGCATTTT. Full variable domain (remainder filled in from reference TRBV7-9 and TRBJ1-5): DTGVSQNPRHKITKRGQNVTFRCDPISEHNRLYWYRQTLGQGPEFLTYFQNEAQLEKSRLLSDRFSAERPKGSFSTLEIQRTEQGDSAMYLCASSPPGGQPQHFGDGTRLSIL.

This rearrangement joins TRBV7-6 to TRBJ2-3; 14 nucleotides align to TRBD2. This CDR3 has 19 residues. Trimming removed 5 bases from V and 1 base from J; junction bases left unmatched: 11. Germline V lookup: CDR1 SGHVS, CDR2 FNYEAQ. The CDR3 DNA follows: TGTGCCAGCAGCCCATGGACTAGCGGGAGGACTACGCGCACAGATACGCAGTATTTT. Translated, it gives CASSPWTSGRTTRTDTQYF.